The 27 T cell receptor beta chains below all came from one sample that was sequenced in a study of T cell repertoires in cytomegalovirus infection. One entry per CDR3 protein, called by TCRdb with MiXCR from the reads. The sample has about 330,000 distinct CDR3 sequences; roughly a third are singletons. These receptors have no identified antigens. The material sequenced was cultured PBMCs, taken from culture after CMV antigen stimulation. The source of these receptors is a human donor in good health (CMV status not recorded). Some clones in this sample may be carry-over from other donors' samples.

The chain carries TRBV19 and TRBJ2-7; D unclear. V was cut by 5 bases and J by 12 bases, with 17 bases left in between. Per the germline V gene, CDR1 is LNHDA and CDR2 is SQIVND (reference sequence). The CDR3 consists of 12 residues. CDR3: CASSVSSAEWYF. CDR3 coding DNA: TGTGCCAGTAGTGTAAGCTCAGCCGAGTGGTACTTC.

This clonotype was seen more than once but under ten times. V gene TRBV7-2 combines with J gene TRBJ1-2; 8 nucleotides align to TRBD1. The CDR3 is 15 residues long. Germline lookup yields CDR1 SGHTA and CDR2 FQGNSA. J gave up 6 bases and V 4 bases, and 10 bases lay outside the gene matches. CDR3 nucleotide sequence: TGTGCCAGCAGCTACAGACAGGGGCCTACCAATGGCTACACCTTC. This gives the protein CASSYRQGPTNGYTF.

The genes are TRBV3-1 and TRBJ1-5, with D unresolved. This CDR3 spans 13 amino acids. Germline CDR1 is LGHDT and CDR2 is YNNKEL (reference sequence). The V end was cut by 0 bases, the J end by 7 bases, with 7 bases between. The CDR3 is CASSQDPRQPQHF. CDR3 nucleotides: TGTGCCAGCAGCCAAGATCCGAGGCAGCCCCAGCATTTT.

This clonotype was observed at least ten times. This rearrangement joins TRBV6-1 to TRBJ1-2, with TRBD1 identical over 9 bases. The CDR3 contains 14 residues. Germline V gene sequence: CDR1 MNHNS, CDR2 SASEGT. V lost 6 bases and J lost 8; bases outside the gene matches: 10. CDR3 bases: TGTGCCAGCAGCCCCGGCACAGGGGGCGGCGGCTACACCTTC. It specifies CASSPGTGGGGYTF.

This chain connects TRBV6-2 or TRBV6-3 to TRBJ1-5; D call uncertain. This CDR3 is built from 14 residues. CDR1 MNHEY and CDR2 SVGEGT come from the germline V gene. The V and J ends lost 2 bases and 9 bases respectively, with 14 bases between them. CDR3 sequence (DNA): TGTGCCAGCAGTTACGTTTCTAACGCCAGGCCCCAGCATTTT. Amino acids: CASSYVSNARPQHF.

The chain has TRBV5-1 and TRBJ2-1, with 11 bases identical to TRBD2. CDR1 SGHRS and CDR2 YFSETQ come from the germline V gene. The CDR3 runs to 14 residues. V shed 7 bases, J shed 6 bases, and the junction held 6 bases outside the gene matches. CDR3 in DNA: TGCGCCAGCTTCGGTGGACTAGCGGGCAATGAGCAGTTCTTC. Translation gives CASFGGLAGNEQFF.

This clonotype was counted between two and nine times. The V and J genes are TRBV4-1 and TRBJ1-2; D unclear. From germline, CDR1 is MGHRA and CDR2 YSYEKL. CDR3 length: 17 residues. Trimming shortened V by 1 base and J by 0 bases, and 15 bases separated the two germline ends. The CDR3 coding sequence is TGCGCCAGCAGCCAAGTTCTCCAGGCCACATCTAACTATGGCTACACCTTC. As protein: CASSQVLQATSNYGYTF.

This clonotype was picked up a small number of times. The CDR3 sequence: CASSHKTWTGVEQYF. DNA of the CDR3: TGTGCCAGCAGCCACAAAACATGGACAGGGGTCGAGCAGTACTTC. The chain combines TRBV7-8 with TRBJ2-7; 9 bases are a match to TRBD1. Germline V gene data show CDR1 as SGHVS and CDR2 as FQNEAQ. The CDR3 has 15 amino acids. The J segment lost 6 bases and the V segment lost 5 bases, leaving 11 bases of the junction unmatched. The variable domain in full, completed from reference TRBV7-8 and TRBJ2-7, reads GAGVSQSPRYKVAKRGQDVALRCDPISGHVSLFWYQQALGQGPEFLTYFQNEAQLDKSGLPSDRFFAERPEGSVSTLKIQRTQQEDSAVYLCASSHKTWTGVEQYFGPGTRLTVT.

This clonotype was counted at least ten times. The chain links TRBV7-8 to TRBJ1-6, with TRBD1 matching 7 bases. This CDR3 has 14 residues. Losses at the gene ends were 3 bases for V and 5 bases for J; bases not matched to a gene: 1. Germline assignment: CDR1 SGHVS and CDR2 FQNEAQ. This CDR3 is CASSFTGDNSPLHF. As DNA, the CDR3 is TGTGCCAGCAGCTTTACAGGGGATAATTCACCCCTCCACTTT.

This clonotype occurred a few times. This rearrangement joins TRBV6-8 to TRBJ2-3; perhaps D is TRBD1 or TRBD2 (5 bases each). This CDR3 spans 15 amino acids. The germline CDR1 and CDR2 sequences are MNHGY and SAAAGT. Deletions cut 6 bases from V and 4 bases from J, with 17 bases between. In nucleotides, the CDR3 is TGTGCCAGCAGATTCGACAGCCGGGGAGCAGATACGCAGTATTTT. It specifies CASRFDSRGADTQYF.

This clonotype was counted ten times or more. The rearrangement uses TRBV7-2 and TRBJ2-7, with 9 bases matching TRBD2. The germline CDR1 and CDR2 sequences are SGHTA and FQGNSA. The CDR3 runs 15 residues. J gave up 0 bases and V 1 base, and 1 base lay outside the gene matches. CDR3 protein: CASSLGSGSSYEQYV. The DNA of the CDR3 is TGTGCCAGCAGCTTAGGTAGCGGGAGCTCCTACGAGCAGTACGTC.

This clonotype was detected only a few times. This rearrangement joins TRBV11-2 to TRBJ1-2, with D possibly matching TRBD1 (6 bases). Germline CDR1 and CDR2: SGHAT and FQNNGV. Between the trimmed V and J ends, which lost 4 bases and 2 bases, there was a span of 17 bases. The length of the CDR3 is 16 residues. The CDR3 sequence: CASSSPSGQGNYGYTF. CDR3 nucleotide sequence: TGTGCCAGCAGCTCCCCATCGGGGCAGGGGAACTATGGCTACACCTTC.

The J gene is TRBJ1-2, the V gene TRBV12-5; unclear D gene. Germline V lookup: CDR1 LGHNT, CDR2 FRNRAP. V was shortened by 1 base and J by 6 bases, with 6 bases between the two germline ends. This CDR3 is built from 12 residues. In DNA form, the CDR3 reads TGTGCTAGTGGTTTGGAAGGGAATGGCTACACCTTC. It is translated as CASGLEGNGYTF.

This clonotype was counted between two and nine times. V is TRBV6-1 and J is TRBJ2-1; 8 bases map to TRBD1. The ends lost 5 bases at V and 0 bases at J; junction bases unmatched: 6. Germline assignment: CDR1 MNHNS and CDR2 SASEGT. The CDR3 extends over 16 amino acids. The CDR3 spells CASSPRQGRSYNEQFF. DNA of the CDR3: TGTGCCAGCAGTCCGAGACAGGGGCGCTCCTACAATGAGCAGTTCTTC.

V usage is TRBV20-1 and J usage is TRBJ1-4, with a weak D call TRBD1 (5 bases). CDR1 DFQATT and CDR2 SNEGSKA come from the germline V gene (reference sequence). The CDR3 extends over 12 amino acids. Trimming took 0 bases from V and 13 from J, leaving 12 bases between them. The CDR3 DNA reads TGCAGTGCTAGAGAATCGCCAGGGCGACTGTTTTTT. It yields the protein CSARESPGRLFF.

This chain links TRBV29-1 with TRBJ1-1, with a possible D match to TRBD1 (5 bases). The CDR3 totals 13 residues. V lost 6 bases and J lost 4, with 15 bases in between. CDR1 and CDR2 (germline): SQVTM, ANQGSEA. This CDR3 is CSVSRGIGTEAFF. The CDR3 DNA reads as TGCAGCGTCAGTCGGGGGATCGGCACTGAAGCTTTCTTT. The complete variable domain, with remaining parts taken from reference TRBV29-1 and TRBJ1-1, reads SAVISQKPSRDICQRGTSLTIQCQVDSQVTMMFWYRQQPGQSLTLIATANQGSEATYESGFVIDKFPISRPNLTFSTLTVSNMSPEDSSIYLCSVSRGIGTEAFFGQGTRLTVV.

This clonotype was detected many times. The chain joins TRBV7-2 to TRBJ2-7, with D unclear. Germline V gene lookup returns CDR1 SGHTA and CDR2 FQGNSA. V lost 1 base to trimming and J lost 3 bases, with 16 bases between them. CDR3 length equals 16 residues. CDR3 nucleotides: TGTGCCAGCAGCTTAGGGGCTAGTCTCCAATACTACGAGCAGTACGTC. This encodes CASSLGASLQYYEQYV.

V is TRBV27 and J is TRBJ1-6; TRBD1 matches 7 bases. Germline trimming cut 4 bases from V and 3 bases from J; bases unmatched to any gene: 0. CDR1 is MNHEY and CDR2 is SMNVEV in the germline V gene (reference sequence). This CDR3 is built from 14 residues. The CDR3 spells CASSWDSYNSPLHF. CDR3 in DNA: TGTGCCAGCAGTTGGGACAGCTATAATTCACCCCTCCACTTT.

This clonotype was counted a few times. The rearrangement uses TRBV28 and TRBJ2-7; 7 bases are shared with TRBD1. The germline gives CDR1 MDHEN, CDR2 SYDVKM. The CDR3 loop spans 14 amino acids. V lost 4 bases, J lost 4 bases, and 7 bases stayed unmatched. The CDR3 DNA reads TGTGCCAGCAGTTCGGGACAGCTACGTTACGAGCAGTACTTC. Amino acids: CASSSGQLRYEQYF.

This clonotype was detected only a few times. This chain links TRBV20-1 with TRBJ2-5, with a weak D call TRBD2 (5 bases). The germline V gene has CDR1 DFQATT and CDR2 SNEGSKA (reference sequence). The CDR3 has 14 residues. V was trimmed by 3 bases and J by 4 bases, leaving 15 bases between them. CDR3 in amino acids: CSARILGRAETQYF. CDR3 DNA: TGCAGTGCTAGGATACTAGGGCGGGCAGAGACCCAGTACTTC.

V and J are TRBV10-3 and TRBJ2-3; 9 positions agree with TRBD1. After removal of 10 bases from V and 2 bases from J, the junction contained 13 bases not matched to a gene. The germline gives CDR1 ENHRY, CDR2 SYGVKD. This CDR3 contains 16 residues. CDR3 DNA sequence: TGTGCCACCGATACACCGGGACAGGGCCCCACAGATACGCAGTATTTT. Its translation is CATDTPGQGPTDTQYF.

This clonotype was counted only a few times. The chain carries TRBV10-3 and TRBJ2-1; TRBD2 aligns across 12 bases. Losses at the gene ends were 3 bases for V and 7 bases for J; bases not matched to a gene: 10. The CDR3 loop spans 17 amino acids. Germline CDR1 ENHRY, CDR2 SYGVKD. In nucleotides, the CDR3 is TGTGCCATCAGTGATCGGACTAGCGGGAAACTGGAGAATGAGCAGTTCTTC. Its translation is CAISDRTSGKLENEQFF.

This clonotype has a handful of counts. The J gene is TRBJ1-2, the V gene TRBV4-3; TRBD1 matches at 12 bases. The germline V gene encodes CDR1 LGHNA and CDR2 YSLEER. V lost 1 base and J lost 8; bases outside the gene matches: 5. This CDR3 is 15 amino acids long. The CDR3 reads CASSQVGQGAEGYTF. CDR3 coding DNA: TGCGCCAGCAGCCAAGTGGGACAGGGGGCGGAGGGCTACACCTTC.

This clonotype was counted only a few times. J is TRBJ2-1 and V is TRBV7-9, with D maybe TRBD2 (5 bases). The germline V gene encodes CDR1 SEHNR and CDR2 FQNEAQ (reference sequence). The CDR3 consists of 15 residues. Trimming stripped 4 bases from V and 6 bases from J, with 16 bases between. The CDR3 loop reads CASSSSGGPSNEQFF. In nucleotides, the CDR3 is TGTGCCAGCAGCTCCAGTGGAGGTCCTTCCAATGAGCAGTTCTTC.

Many counts were recorded for this clonotype. The V and J genes are TRBV27 and TRBJ2-1; maybe TRBD1 (6 bases). Trimming shortened V by 2 bases and J by 2 bases, and 7 bases separated the two germline ends. This CDR3 is built from 14 residues. CDR1 is MNHEY and CDR2 is SMNVEV in the germline V gene (reference sequence). As DNA, the CDR3 is TGTGCCAGCAGTTTAACAGGGACCTACAATGAGCAGTTCTTC. It yields the protein CASSLTGTYNEQFF.

The sample holds a few counts of this clonotype. The gene calls are TRBV28 and TRBJ1-3, with D uncertain. In germline, CDR1 is MDHEN, CDR2 SYDVKM. This CDR3 is built from 14 residues. The ends were cut back, 6 bases at V and 0 bases at J, with 9 bases in the middle. CDR3 amino acids: CASRRRISGNTIYF. The CDR3 DNA sequence: TGTGCCAGCAGAAGAAGAATCTCTGGAAACACCATATATTTT.

V gene TRBV2 combines with J gene TRBJ2-3; tentative D call: TRBD2 (6 bases). Germline CDR1 and CDR2: SNHLY and FYNNEI. This CDR3 is built from 15 residues. Trimming stripped 4 bases from V and 0 bases from J, with 11 bases between. The CDR3 protein is CASSARGPSTDTQYF. CDR3 sequence (DNA): TGTGCCAGCAGTGCGCGGGGCCCGAGCACAGATACGCAGTATTTT.